This TCR beta chain was sequenced for a study of cytomegalovirus exposure and HLA in healthy donors. Study conclusions and caveats: In a later analysis, CMV-associated beta chains were mostly HLA-associated, it appeared. When analyzed later, a missense DCLRE1C variant was found to be linked to TCR beta V- and J-gene trimming.

The PCR employed 60 Vbeta primers together with 13 Jbeta primers. Sequencing was performed with immunoSEQ multiplex PCR; in TCRdb, only in-frame clones are kept and a portion is missing. The sample carries 150,000 to 200,000 clones, nearly 80% recorded once. This clone was seen once. Antigen: not known. Germline V gene sequence: CDR1 LNHDA, CDR2 SQIVND (reference sequence). The ends were cut back, 7 bases at V and 7 bases at J, with 27 bases in the middle. The CDR3 sequence is 17 residues long. This chain uses TRBV19 with TRBJ2-3; D is perhaps TRBD1 (6 bases). The clonotype was recovered from a woman in her forties in good health and CMV-seronegative. Material for sequencing was PBMCs. The CDR3 protein is CASTYFPRDKGTNTQYF. CDR3 nucleotides: TGTGCCAGTACTTACTTCCCCCGGGATAAGGGGACAAATACGCAGTATTTT. Using reference TRBV19 and TRBJ2-3 for the parts outside the CDR3, the full variable domain is DGGITQSPKYLFRKEGQNVTLSCEQNLNHDAMYWYRQDPGQGLRLIYYSQIVNDFQKGDIAEGYSVSREKKESFPLTVTSAQKNPTAFYLCASTYFPRDKGTNTQYFGPGTRLTVL.